Listed below are T cell receptor beta chains from one sample, sequenced in a study of blood T cells in healthy people across ages. One entry per CDR3 protein, called by TCRdb with MiXCR from the 5' RACE reads. The profile shows approximately 780,000 distinct CDR3 sequences, 20% to 30% of them singletons. This same sample was also taken into another study, of T cells of mothers and their children.

The specimen sequenced was blood. The receptor set was obtained from a boy aged 10-17 years in good health. Both conserved end residues are part of each CDR3. The order of the fields is V gene, J gene, CDR3 protein.

v_call: TRBV5-1; j_call: -; cdr3_aa: CASSLAGGLGDEQFF
v_call: TRBV7-9; j_call: TRBJ1-1; cdr3_aa: CASSPRGSGANTEAFF
v_call: TRBV4-1; j_call: TRBJ1-2; cdr3_aa: CASSQVPGIGYTF
v_call: TRBV5-1; j_call: TRBJ1-1; cdr3_aa: CASSLPGAGLNTEAFF
v_call: TRBV15; j_call: TRBJ1-2; cdr3_aa: CATSERNYGYTF
v_call: TRBV6-6; j_call: TRBJ2-1; cdr3_aa: CASSYSEGGYNEQFF
v_call: TRBV7-9; j_call: TRBJ2-5; cdr3_aa: CASSLDPESETQYF
v_call: TRBV27; j_call: -; cdr3_aa: CASNSGYEQFF
v_call: TRBV20-1; j_call: TRBJ2-5; cdr3_aa: CSPTGRRETQYF
v_call: TRBV28; j_call: TRBJ2-1; cdr3_aa: CASSSSTASSEFF
v_call: TRBV28; j_call: TRBJ2-4; cdr3_aa: CASSLLLGDIQYF
v_call: TRBV20-1; j_call: TRBJ2-7; cdr3_aa: CSARGQREQYF
v_call: TRBV18; j_call: TRBJ1-4; cdr3_aa: CASSPLQWDRTNEKLFF
v_call: TRBV2; j_call: TRBJ2-2; cdr3_aa: CASSDMDRVTGELFF
v_call: TRBV20-1; j_call: TRBJ1-2; cdr3_aa: CSATGGDGYTF
v_call: TRBV6-6; j_call: TRBJ1-3; cdr3_aa: CASSPWGKGNTIYF
v_call: TRBV27; j_call: TRBJ1-5; cdr3_aa: CASSLVFRNNQPQHF
v_call: TRBV7-9; j_call: TRBJ2-2; cdr3_aa: CASSSDPGDTGELFF
v_call: TRBV7-9; j_call: -; cdr3_aa: CASSPRTKLRAHEQFF
v_call: TRBV3-1; j_call: TRBJ2-3; cdr3_aa: CASSQVVGVTDTQYF
v_call: TRBV14; j_call: TRBJ2-5; cdr3_aa: CASSAFLPGQVQETQYF
v_call: TRBV28; j_call: TRBJ1-4; cdr3_aa: CASSKTGDNEKLFF
v_call: TRBV3-1; j_call: TRBJ2-2; cdr3_aa: CASSQAGGNTGELFF
v_call: TRBV5-5; j_call: TRBJ2-1; cdr3_aa: CASSWADNEQFF
v_call: TRBV12-3/TRBV12-4; j_call: TRBJ1-4; cdr3_aa: CASSLVSGYGPNEKLFF
v_call: TRBV10-3; j_call: TRBJ1-1; cdr3_aa: CAIGDGEAFF
v_call: TRBV15; j_call: TRBJ2-3; cdr3_aa: CATSRRDRVTDTQYF
v_call: TRBV20-1; j_call: TRBJ1-1; cdr3_aa: CSARDLGARAEAFF
v_call: TRBV5-1; j_call: TRBJ1-1; cdr3_aa: CASTSWQEYTSGLAFF
v_call: TRBV7-2; j_call: TRBJ1-2; cdr3_aa: CASSFGGPGYGYTF
v_call: TRBV28; j_call: TRBJ1-2; cdr3_aa: CASRNPGQPIGYTF
v_call: TRBV9; j_call: TRBJ2-1; cdr3_aa: CASSVYPPPGDEQFF
v_call: TRBV18; j_call: TRBJ2-7; cdr3_aa: CASSPLAYYEQYF
v_call: TRBV3-1; j_call: TRBJ1-3; cdr3_aa: CASTPRAGGFGGNTIYF
v_call: TRBV6-6; j_call: TRBJ2-5; cdr3_aa: CASSPLGGEYQETQYF
v_call: TRBV27; j_call: TRBJ2-7; cdr3_aa: CASSFSSAYEQYF
v_call: TRBV7-9; j_call: TRBJ2-3; cdr3_aa: CASTHRGPTDTQYF
v_call: TRBV2; j_call: TRBJ1-4; cdr3_aa: CASSDSRQGYEKLFF
v_call: TRBV29-1; j_call: TRBJ2-1; cdr3_aa: CSVGSSSYNEQFF
v_call: TRBV20-1; j_call: TRBJ1-2; cdr3_aa: CSARDGGVFSGYTF
v_call: TRBV18; j_call: TRBJ2-1; cdr3_aa: CASSPPPGGPWNEQFF
v_call: TRBV5-1; j_call: TRBJ2-2; cdr3_aa: CASNLDRARHTGELFF
v_call: TRBV27; j_call: TRBJ2-5; cdr3_aa: CASSSLAGLGLDSETQYF
v_call: TRBV5-1; j_call: TRBJ2-3; cdr3_aa: CASSLVNSGANTQYF